The 10 T cell receptor beta chains listed next were all sequenced from one sample in a study of blood T cell repertoires in COVID-19. TCRdb keeps only in-frame clones here, not all; method: immunoSEQ multiplex PCR. The table lists fewer than 200,000 clones, approximately 80% of them singletons. The sample comprised peripheral blood. The receptors were gathered from a woman aged 80 or over with acute or convalescent COVID-19.

The gene calls are TRBV18 and TRBJ1-2, with D tentatively TRBD1 (5 bases). The ends were cut back, 4 bases at V and 4 bases at J, with 16 bases in the middle. The germline V gene encodes CDR1 KGHSH and CDR2 LQKENI. The CDR3 has 15 residues. CDR3 sequence reads: CASSLWGEAVYGYTF. CDR3 bases: TGTGCCAGCTCACTTTGGGGGGAAGCGGTCTATGGCTACACCTTC. Together with reference TRBV18 and TRBJ1-2, the CDR3 gives the full variable domain: NAGVMQNPRHLVRRRGQEARLRCSPMKGHSHVYWYRQLPEEGLKFMVYLQKENIIDESGMPKERFSAEFPKEGPSILRIQQVVRGDSAAYFCASSLWGEAVYGYTFGSGTRLTVV.

In nucleotides, the CDR3 is TGCGCCAGCAGTCGCCTAGCCGGCAATGAGCAGTTCTTC. This gives the protein CASSRLAGNEQFF. The chain carries TRBV10-2 and TRBJ2-1, with D possibly being TRBD2 (5 bases). Germline V gene lookup returns CDR1 WSHSY and CDR2 SAAADI. V was trimmed by 5 bases and J by 6 bases, leaving 11 bases between them. This CDR3 contains 13 residues.

This clone was picked up a small number of times. The gene calls are TRBV18 and TRBJ2-5; D ambiguous. The germline V and J ends were trimmed by 2 bases and 1 base, with 8 bases remaining between them. Germline loops: CDR1 KGHSH, CDR2 LQKENI. The CDR3 spans 14 residues. CDR3 amino acids: CASSPLTRQETQYF. CDR3 in DNA: TGTGCCAGCTCACCATTGACTCGCCAAGAGACCCAGTACTTC.

The chain has TRBV5-1 and TRBJ1-1; D gene unclear. Trimming cost V 0 bases and J 1 base, with 4 bases left between them. The CDR3 totals 13 residues. Germline CDR1 reads SGHRS; CDR2 reads YFSETQ. The CDR3 is CASSLGGNTEAFF. Here the CDR3 DNA reads TGCGCCAGCAGCTTGGGAGGGAACACTGAAGCTTTCTTT. The variable domain in full, completed from reference TRBV5-1 and TRBJ1-1, reads KAGVTQTPRYLIKTRGQQVTLSCSPISGHRSVSWYQQTPGQGLQFLFEYFSETQRNKGNFPGRFSGRQFSNSRSEMNVSTLELGDSALYLCASSLGGNTEAFFGQGTRLTVV.

This chain joins TRBV3-1 (or the pseudogene TRBV3-2) and TRBJ2-7, with 16 bases that match TRBD2. The V gene's germline CDR1 is LGHDT and CDR2 YNNKEL (reference sequence). The CDR3 runs to 16 residues. V was clipped by 2 bases and J by 7 bases; unmatched bases: 5. Here the CDR3 reads CASSQHGTSGRGEQYF. The CDR3, as DNA: TGTGCCAGCAGCCAACACGGGACTAGCGGGAGGGGGGAGCAGTACTTC.

The chain links TRBV2 to TRBJ1-1; TRBD1 matches 9 bases. J lost 4 bases, V lost 6 bases, and 6 bases had no gene match. Germline V lookup: CDR1 SNHLY, CDR2 FYNNEI. The CDR3 has 14 amino acids. The CDR3 DNA is TGTGCCAGCAGCTGGCGGGACAGGGTCACTGAAGCTTTCTTT. This gives the protein CASSWRDRVTEAFF.

V and J are TRBV30 and TRBJ1-1; unclear D gene. Germline loops: CDR1 GTSNPN, CDR2 SVGIG (reference sequence). This CDR3 contains 14 residues. The germline V and J ends were trimmed by 2 bases and 5 bases, with 15 bases remaining between them. CDR3 loop: CAWSTGLTWTEAFF. In DNA, the CDR3 is TGTGCCTGGAGTACCGGACTGACGTGGACTGAAGCTTTCTTT. The full variable domain, in which reference TRBV30 and TRBJ1-1 provide the parts outside the CDR3, is SQTIHQWPATLVQPVGSPLSLECTVEGTSNPNLYWYRQAAGRGLQLLFYSVGIGQISSEVPQNLSASRPQDRQFILSSKKLLLSDSGFYLCAWSTGLTWTEAFFGQGTRLTVV.

This sequence joins TRBV6-5 and TRBJ2-7; 14 bases line up with TRBD2. Germline CDR1 reads MNHEY; CDR2 reads SVGAGI. This CDR3 comprises 15 residues. V lost 2 bases and J lost 3; bases outside the gene matches: 0. The CDR3 loop reads CASSYGTSGSYEQYF. The CDR3 nucleotides are TGTGCCAGCAGTTACGGGACTAGCGGGAGCTACGAGCAGTACTTC.

The chain uses TRBV7-2 and TRBJ2-1, with TRBD2 matching 9 bases. The CDR3 has 17 amino acids. Germline V gives CDR1 SGHTA, CDR2 FQGNSA. Losses at the gene ends were 5 bases for V and 0 bases for J; bases not matched to a gene: 8. CDR3 residues: CASSPLAGAISYNEQFF. The CDR3 DNA is TGTGCCAGCAGCCCACTAGCGGGTGCCATCTCCTACAATGAGCAGTTCTTC. The variable domain in full, completed from reference TRBV7-2 and TRBJ2-1, reads GAGVSQSPSNKVTEKGKDVELRCDPISGHTALYWYRQSLGQGLEFLIYFQGNSAPDKSGLPSDRFSAERTGGSVSTLTIQRTQQEDSAVYLCASSPLAGAISYNEQFFGPGTRLTVL.

The chain carries TRBV29-1 and TRBJ2-7; the D gene is possibly TRBD2 (6 bases). V was pared by 3 bases and J by 6 bases, with 21 bases between. The germline CDR1 and CDR2 sequences are SQVTM and ANQGSEA. The CDR3 consists of 15 residues. The CDR3 DNA follows: TGCAGCGTTGAGGAAGGAGGAGGGAATGTAGGCGAGCAGTACTTC. It yields the protein CSVEEGGGNVGEQYF.